Listed below are T cell receptor beta chains from one sample, sequenced in a study of cytomegalovirus exposure and HLA in healthy donors. Produced via immunoSEQ multiplex PCR; TCRdb's table is partial and in-frame only. Of 55,000 to 90,000 clones in the sample, around 78% were seen once. Sequencing used PBMCs. The receptor set was obtained from a man between 50 and 59 years old in good health and CMV-seronegative. The CDR3 runs from the conserved cysteine through the conserved F or W. A D gene is named only where the DNA matches it firmly. Clone size appears in some rows only: once, few, many, or a class for an expanded clone.

>TRBV5-1|TRBD2|TRBJ2-7|once|15
TGCGCCAGCAGCGGGGCTAGCGGGAGCTCCTACGAGCAGTACTTC
CASSGASGSSYEQYF
>TRBV9|TRBD1|TRBJ1-5|.|14
TGTGCCAGCAGTCCAACAGGGGGCAATCAGCCCCAGCATTTT
CASSPTGGNQPQHF
>TRBV15|.|TRBJ1-4|.|14
TGTGCCACCAGCAGCCAGGGGTTTAATGAAAAACTGTTTTTT
CATSSQGFNEKLFF
>TRBV18|.|TRBJ1-1|.|14
TGTGCCAGCTCACTCACATCGCGGGACACTGAAGCTTTCTTT
CASSLTSRDTEAFF
>TRBV28|.|TRBJ1-4|.|15
TGTGCCAGCAGTTCAGCGGGGGGAACTAATGAAAAACTGTTTTTT
CASSSAGGTNEKLFF
>TRBV5-1|TRBD2|TRBJ2-1|.|17
TGCGCCAGCAGCCCGGGACTAGCGGGGGGTCCGTACAATGAGCAGTTCTTC
CASSPGLAGGPYNEQFF
>TRBV15|.|TRBJ2-3|.|14
TGTGCCACCAGCAGGGCAGGCAGGGAAGGTACGCAGTATTTT
CATSRAGREGTQYF
>TRBV6-1|.|TRBJ2-7|.|16
TGTGCCAGCAGTGAATCCGGTAGCGTAAGCTCCTACGAGCAGTACTTC
CASSESGSVSSYEQYF
>TRBV7-9|TRBD1|TRBJ2-7|.|17
TGTGCCAGCAGCTTAGCGCGAGGGGACAGGAGCTCCTACGAGCAGTACTTC
CASSLARGDRSSYEQYF
>TRBV12-5|.|TRBJ1-2|.|15
TGTGCTAGTGGAGGGTTCGCGGGGTTTAACTATGGCTACACCTTC
CASGGFAGFNYGYTF
>TRBV28|.|TRBJ2-2|.|15
TGTGCCAGCAGGGGCACGACGCTTAACACCGGGGAGCTGTTTTTT
CASRGTTLNTGELFF
>TRBV6-5|.|TRBJ1-1|few|12
TGTGCCAGCAGTCCCCAGAACACTGAAGCTTTCTTT
CASSPQNTEAFF
>TRBV28|TRBD1|TRBJ1-2|.|12
TGTGCCAGCAGTACAGGGGTCTATGGCTACACCTTC
CASSTGVYGYTF
>TRBV18|TRBD2|TRBJ2-3|.|15
TGTGCCAGCTCACGCAACGGGGGGGCTCCAGATACGCAGTATTTT
CASSRNGGAPDTQYF
>TRBV2|TRBD1|TRBJ2-5|.|15
TGTGCCAGCAGTGTCCATCAGGGGGCTGGGGAGACCCAGTACTTC
CASSVHQGAGETQYF
>TRBV2|.|TRBJ1-2|.|12
TGTGCCAGCAAGGAGGGTTATTACGGCTACACCTTC
CASKEGYYGYTF
>TRBV7-2|TRBD1|TRBJ2-7|.|15
TGTGCCAGCAGCTTAGTGGGACAGGGAACCTACGAGCAGTACTTC
CASSLVGQGTYEQYF
>TRBV25-1|TRBD1|TRBJ2-5|.|14
TGTGCCAGCAGTGAACAGGGGGCCGCGTGTGAGCAGTACTTC
CASSEQGAACEQYF
>TRBV29-1|TRBD2|TRBJ2-7|.|16
TGCAGCGTTGAAGGCCAGACTAGCGGGAGGATCTACGAGCAGTACTTC
CSVEGQTSGRIYEQYF
>TRBV27|TRBD1|TRBJ2-7|.|12
TGTGCCAGCAGCAGGACAGGGCACGAGCAGTACTTC
CASSRTGHEQYF